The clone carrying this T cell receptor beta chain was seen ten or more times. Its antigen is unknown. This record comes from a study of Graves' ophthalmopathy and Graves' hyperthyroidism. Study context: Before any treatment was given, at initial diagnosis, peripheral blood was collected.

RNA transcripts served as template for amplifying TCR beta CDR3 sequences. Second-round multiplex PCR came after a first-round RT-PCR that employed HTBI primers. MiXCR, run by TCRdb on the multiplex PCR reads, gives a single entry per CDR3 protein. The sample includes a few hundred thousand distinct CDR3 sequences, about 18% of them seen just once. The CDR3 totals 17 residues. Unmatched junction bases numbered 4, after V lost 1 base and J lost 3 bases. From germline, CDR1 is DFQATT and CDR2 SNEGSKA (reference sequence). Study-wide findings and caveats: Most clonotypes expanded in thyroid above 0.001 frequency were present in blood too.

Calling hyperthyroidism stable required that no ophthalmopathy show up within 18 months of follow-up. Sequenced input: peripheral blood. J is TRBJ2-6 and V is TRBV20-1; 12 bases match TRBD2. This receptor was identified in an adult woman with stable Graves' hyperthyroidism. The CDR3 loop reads CSARGTSGIHGANVLTF. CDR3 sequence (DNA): TGCAGTGCTAGAGGGACTAGCGGGATACATGGGGCCAACGTCCTGACTTTC.